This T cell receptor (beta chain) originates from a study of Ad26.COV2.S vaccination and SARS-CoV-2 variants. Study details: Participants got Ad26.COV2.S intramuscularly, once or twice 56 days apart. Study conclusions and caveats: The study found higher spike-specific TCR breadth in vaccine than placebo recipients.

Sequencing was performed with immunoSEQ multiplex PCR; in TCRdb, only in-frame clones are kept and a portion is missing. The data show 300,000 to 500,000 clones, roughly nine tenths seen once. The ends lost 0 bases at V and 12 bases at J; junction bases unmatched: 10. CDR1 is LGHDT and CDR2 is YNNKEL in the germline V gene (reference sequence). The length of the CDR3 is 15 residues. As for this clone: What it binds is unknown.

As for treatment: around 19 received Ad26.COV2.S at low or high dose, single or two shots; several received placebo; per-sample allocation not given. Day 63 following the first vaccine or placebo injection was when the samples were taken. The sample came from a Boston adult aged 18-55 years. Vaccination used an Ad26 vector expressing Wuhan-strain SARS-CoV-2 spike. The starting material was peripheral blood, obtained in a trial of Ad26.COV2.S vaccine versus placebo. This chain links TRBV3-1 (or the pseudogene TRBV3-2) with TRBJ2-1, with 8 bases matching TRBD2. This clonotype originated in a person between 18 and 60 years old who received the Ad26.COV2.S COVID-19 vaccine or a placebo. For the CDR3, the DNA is TGTGCCAGCAGCCAAGAGGGACTAGGGATCCTAGGGCAGTTCTTC. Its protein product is CASSQEGLGILGQFF.